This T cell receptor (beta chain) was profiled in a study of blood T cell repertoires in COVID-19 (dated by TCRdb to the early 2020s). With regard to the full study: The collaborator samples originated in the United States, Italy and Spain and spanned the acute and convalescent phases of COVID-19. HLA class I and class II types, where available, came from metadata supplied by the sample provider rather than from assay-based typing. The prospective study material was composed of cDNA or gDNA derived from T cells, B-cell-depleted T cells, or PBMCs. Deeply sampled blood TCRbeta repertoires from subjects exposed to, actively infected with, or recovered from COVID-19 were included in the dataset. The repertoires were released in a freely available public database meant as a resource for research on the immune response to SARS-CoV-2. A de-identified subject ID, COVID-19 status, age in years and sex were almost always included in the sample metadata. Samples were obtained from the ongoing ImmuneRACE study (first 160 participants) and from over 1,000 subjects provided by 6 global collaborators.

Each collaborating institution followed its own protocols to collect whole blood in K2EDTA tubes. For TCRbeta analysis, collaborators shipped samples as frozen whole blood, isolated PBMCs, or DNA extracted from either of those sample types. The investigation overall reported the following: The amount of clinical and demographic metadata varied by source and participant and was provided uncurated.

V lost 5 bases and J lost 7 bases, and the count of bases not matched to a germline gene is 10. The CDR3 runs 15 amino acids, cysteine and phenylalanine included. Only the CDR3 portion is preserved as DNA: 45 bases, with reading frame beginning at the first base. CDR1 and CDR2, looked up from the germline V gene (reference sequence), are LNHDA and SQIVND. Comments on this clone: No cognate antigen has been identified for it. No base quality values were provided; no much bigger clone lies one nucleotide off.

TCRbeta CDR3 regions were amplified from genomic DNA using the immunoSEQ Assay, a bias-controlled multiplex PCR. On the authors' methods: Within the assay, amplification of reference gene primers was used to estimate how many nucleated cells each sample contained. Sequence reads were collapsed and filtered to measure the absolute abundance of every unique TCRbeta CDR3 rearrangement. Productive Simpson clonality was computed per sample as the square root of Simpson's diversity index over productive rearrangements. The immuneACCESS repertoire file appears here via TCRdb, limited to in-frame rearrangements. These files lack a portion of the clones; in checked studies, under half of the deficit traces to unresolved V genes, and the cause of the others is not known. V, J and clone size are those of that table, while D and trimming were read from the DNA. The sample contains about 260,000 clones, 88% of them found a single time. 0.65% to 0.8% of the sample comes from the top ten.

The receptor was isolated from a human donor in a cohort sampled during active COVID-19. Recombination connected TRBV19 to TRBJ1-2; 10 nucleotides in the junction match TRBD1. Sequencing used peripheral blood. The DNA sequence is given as TGTGCCAGTAGTCCAGGCGACAGGGGGCGGGCTGGCTACACCTTC. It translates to CASSPGDRGRAGYTF.